This TCR beta chain was recovered during a study of beta chain features in type 1 diabetes. Since all of the isolated RNA was reverse transcribed, expressed TCRB transcripts were what got sequenced. Using immunoSEQ multiplex PCR, the repertoire was profiled, and TCRdb retains in-frame clones only, with some absent. This sample has some 200,000 clones, with about a tenth found just once. Per germline, CDR1 GTSNPN and CDR2 SVGIG (reference sequence). V was pared by 2 bases and J by 9 bases, with 13 bases between. This CDR3 contains 13 residues. Only one heparinised blood draw was taken per donor, and its volume averaged about 120 mL. This clone appeared a few times.

This receptor was identified in a man aged 18 to 35 in good health. V gene TRBV30 combines with J gene TRBJ2-2; D remains ambiguous. Source material: central memory CD4+ T cells from blood. CDR3 coding DNA: TGTGCCTGGAGTCCCCAATTAACCCGGGAGCTGTTTTTT. This sequence encodes CAWSPQLTRELFF.